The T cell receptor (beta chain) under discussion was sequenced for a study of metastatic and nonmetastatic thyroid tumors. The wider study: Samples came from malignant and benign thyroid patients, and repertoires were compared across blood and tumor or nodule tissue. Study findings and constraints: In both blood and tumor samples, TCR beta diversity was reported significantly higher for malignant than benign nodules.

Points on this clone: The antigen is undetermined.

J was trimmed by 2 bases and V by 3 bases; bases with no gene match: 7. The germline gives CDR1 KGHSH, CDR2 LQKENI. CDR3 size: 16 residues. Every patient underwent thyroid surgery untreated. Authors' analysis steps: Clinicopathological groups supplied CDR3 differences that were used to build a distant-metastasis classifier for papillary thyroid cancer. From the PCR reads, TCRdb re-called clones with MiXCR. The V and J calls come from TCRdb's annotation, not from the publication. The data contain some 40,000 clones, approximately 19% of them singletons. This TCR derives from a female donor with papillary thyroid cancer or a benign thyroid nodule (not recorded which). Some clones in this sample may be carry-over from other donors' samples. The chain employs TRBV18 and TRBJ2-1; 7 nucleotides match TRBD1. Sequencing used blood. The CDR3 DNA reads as TGTGCCAGCTCACCGGGCTCCCAGGGGGCCTACAATGAGCAGTTCTTC. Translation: CASSPGSQGAYNEQFF. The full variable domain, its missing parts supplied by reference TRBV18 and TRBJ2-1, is NAGVMQNPRHLVRRRGQEARLRCSPMKGHSHVYWYRQLPEEGLKFMVYLQKENIIDESGMPKERFSAEFPKEGPSILRIQQVVRGDSAAYFCASSPGSQGAYNEQFFGPGTRLTVL.